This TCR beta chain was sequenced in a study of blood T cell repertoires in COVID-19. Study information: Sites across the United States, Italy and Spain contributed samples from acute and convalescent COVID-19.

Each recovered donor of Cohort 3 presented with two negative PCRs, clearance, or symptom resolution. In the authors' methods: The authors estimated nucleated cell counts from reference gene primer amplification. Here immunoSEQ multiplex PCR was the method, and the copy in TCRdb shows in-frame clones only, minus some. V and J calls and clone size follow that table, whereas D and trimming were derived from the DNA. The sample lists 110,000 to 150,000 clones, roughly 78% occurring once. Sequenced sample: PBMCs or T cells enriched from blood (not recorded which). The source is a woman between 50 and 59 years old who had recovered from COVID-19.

The CDR3 spells CASAGAKETQYF. The CDR3 region has the DNA TGTGCCAGTGCAGGGGCGAAGGAGACCCAGTACTTC. The gene calls are TRBV19 and TRBJ2-5, with a weak D call TRBD1 (6 bases). Germline V gene lookup returns CDR1 LNHDA and CDR2 SQIVND (reference sequence). This CDR3 spans 12 amino acids. Trimming stripped 8 bases from V and 5 bases from J, with 12 bases between. The complete variable domain, with remaining parts taken from reference TRBV19 and TRBJ2-5, reads DGGITQSPKYLFRKEGQNVTLSCEQNLNHDAMYWYRQDPGQGLRLIYYSQIVNDFQKGDIAEGYSVSREKKESFPLTVTSAQKNPTAFYLCASAGAKETQYFGPGTRLLVL.